This T cell receptor (beta chain) comes out of a study of PD-1 blockade in mismatch repair-deficient tumors. TCR sequencing covered a few patients who responded to pembrolizumab. This clone was picked up a small number of times. Profiling relied on immunoSEQ multiplex PCR, and the TCRdb table lists in-frame clones only, not all of them. The profile covers under 50,000 clones, with over 80% appearing a single time and around 1% taken by the ten largest. Looked up from germline, CDR1 is SGHVS and CDR2 is FNYEAQ. The trim removed 5 bases at V and 7 bases at J, leaving 11 bases unmatched. The CDR3 runs 16 residues.

V gene TRBV7-6 combines with J gene TRBJ2-7, with TRBD2 matching 13 bases. This clonotype was sampled from an adult with mismatch repair-deficient cancer. Sequencing was performed on PBMCs, taken about 40 weeks after starting pembrolizumab. The CDR3 loop reads CASSPRPTSGRGEQYF. Here the CDR3 DNA reads TGTGCCAGCAGCCCCCGCCCCACTAGCGGGAGGGGGGAGCAGTACTTC.